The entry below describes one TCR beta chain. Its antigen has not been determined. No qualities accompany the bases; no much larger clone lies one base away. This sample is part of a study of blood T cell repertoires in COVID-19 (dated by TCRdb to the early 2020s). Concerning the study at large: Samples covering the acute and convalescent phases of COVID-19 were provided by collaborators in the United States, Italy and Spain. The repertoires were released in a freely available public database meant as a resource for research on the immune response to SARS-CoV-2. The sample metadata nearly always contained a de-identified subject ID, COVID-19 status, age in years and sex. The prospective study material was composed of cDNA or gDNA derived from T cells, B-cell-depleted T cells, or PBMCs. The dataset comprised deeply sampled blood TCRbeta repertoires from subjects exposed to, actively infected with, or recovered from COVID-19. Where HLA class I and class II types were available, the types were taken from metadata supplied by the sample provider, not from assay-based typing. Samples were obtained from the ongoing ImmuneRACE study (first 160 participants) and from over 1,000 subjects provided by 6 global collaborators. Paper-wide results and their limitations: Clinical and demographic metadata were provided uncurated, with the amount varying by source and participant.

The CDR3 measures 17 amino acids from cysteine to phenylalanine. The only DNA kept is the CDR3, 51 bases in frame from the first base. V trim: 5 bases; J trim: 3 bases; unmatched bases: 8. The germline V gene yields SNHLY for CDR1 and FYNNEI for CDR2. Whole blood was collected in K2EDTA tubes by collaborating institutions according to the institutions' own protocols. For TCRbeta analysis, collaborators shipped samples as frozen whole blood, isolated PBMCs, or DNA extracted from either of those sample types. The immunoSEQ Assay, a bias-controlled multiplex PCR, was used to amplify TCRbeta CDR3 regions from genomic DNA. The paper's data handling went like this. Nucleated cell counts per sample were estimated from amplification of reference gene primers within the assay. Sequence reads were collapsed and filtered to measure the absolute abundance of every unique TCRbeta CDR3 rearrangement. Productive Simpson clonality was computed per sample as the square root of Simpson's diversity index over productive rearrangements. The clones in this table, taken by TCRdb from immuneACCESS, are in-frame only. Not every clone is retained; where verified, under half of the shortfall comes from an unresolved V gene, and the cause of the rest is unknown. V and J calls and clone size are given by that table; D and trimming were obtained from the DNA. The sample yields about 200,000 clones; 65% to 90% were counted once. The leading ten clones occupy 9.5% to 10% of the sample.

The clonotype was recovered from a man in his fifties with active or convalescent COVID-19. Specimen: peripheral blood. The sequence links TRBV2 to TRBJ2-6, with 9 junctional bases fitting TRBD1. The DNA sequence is TGTGCCAGCAGTCGACAGGGGGAACGTTATGGGGCCAACGTCCTGACTTTC. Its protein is CASSRQGERYGANVLTF.